One sample yielded the 6 T cell receptor beta chains listed below, sequenced in a study of regulatory T cells in long-lasting Graves disease. As for time point: newly diagnosed GD, antithyroid drugs for less than 3 months. After RNA was extracted from PBMCs, the TCR library was made from it. Arm-PCR of CDR3 regions with iRepertoire HTBI primers generated TCR beta libraries. MiXCR was run by TCRdb on the multiplex PCR reads, yielding one entry per CDR3 protein. Here the sample spans roughly 360,000 distinct CDR3 sequences, about an eighth being singletons. The sample was also linked to a second study, of T cells in Graves' hyperthyroidism and ophthalmopathy.

The sample here was peripheral blood mononuclear cells (PBMCs), taken at new diagnosis, from a patient treated with antithyroid drugs. The receptors originated from a woman younger than 30 with Graves disease.

At least ten counts were recorded for this clonotype. The genes are TRBV15 and TRBJ2-7; D is unresolved. The V and J ends lost 5 bases and 2 bases respectively, with 16 bases between them. This CDR3 is 15 amino acids long. Germline loops: CDR1 LNHNV, CDR2 YYDKDF (reference sequence). The CDR3 DNA follows: TGTGCCACCAGCCCTGGACCGTCGGGCCCCTACGAGCAGTACTTC. Its protein product is CATSPGPSGPYEQYF.

Many counts were recorded for this clonotype. The gene calls are TRBV20-1 and TRBJ2-1; TRBD2 matches at 10 bases. Per germline, CDR1 DFQATT and CDR2 SNEGSKA (reference sequence). The V and J ends lost 1 base and 1 base, in that order; junction bases with no gene match: 4. The CDR3 is 16 residues long. CDR3 region: CSARVGLADSYNEQFF. The CDR3 coding sequence is TGCAGTGCTAGAGTAGGACTAGCGGATTCCTACAATGAGCAGTTCTTC.

This clonotype occurred a few times. V gene TRBV3-1 combines with J gene TRBJ2-3, with 8 bases identical to TRBD1. The CDR3 is 15 residues long. The V gene's germline CDR1 is LGHDT and CDR2 YNNKEL (reference sequence). The V and J ends lost 3 bases and 6 bases, in that order; junction bases with no gene match: 8. CDR3 sequence: CASSHRQGFRDTQYF. CDR3 DNA: TGTGCCAGCAGCCATCGACAGGGGTTCAGGGATACGCAGTATTTT.

Details on this clonotype: A single base separates this from a much larger clone, so it may be a read error. The chain couples TRBV20-1 to TRBJ1-1, with 10 bases fitting TRBD1. The CDR3 is 14 residues long. Per germline, CDR1 DFQATT and CDR2 SNEGSKA (reference sequence). The CDR3: CSAGTGEISTKAFF. CDR3 coding DNA: TGCAGTGCCGGGACAGGGGAAATTTCCACTAAAGCTTTCTTT.

The chain joins TRBV28 to TRBJ1-2, with TRBD1 matching over 12 bases. The CDR3 is 13 amino acids. The germline CDR1 and CDR2 sequences are MDHEN and SYDVKM. The junction had 3 bases not matched to a gene; V was cut back by 6 bases and J by 7 bases. The CDR3 nucleotides are TGTGCCAGCAGCGGGACAGGGGGCAGTGGCTACACCTTC. Its protein product is CASSGTGGSGYTF.

This clonotype was seen ten or more times. The chain employs TRBV20-1 and TRBJ1-5; TRBD1 agrees at 8 bases. The CDR3 sequence is 13 residues long. Germline CDR1 DFQATT, CDR2 SNEGSKA (reference sequence). Losses at the gene ends were 5 bases for V and 5 bases for J; bases not matched to a gene: 5. CDR3 sequence: CSAPPGGDQPQHF. The CDR3, as DNA: TGCAGTGCTCCCCCAGGGGGCGATCAGCCCCAGCATTTT.